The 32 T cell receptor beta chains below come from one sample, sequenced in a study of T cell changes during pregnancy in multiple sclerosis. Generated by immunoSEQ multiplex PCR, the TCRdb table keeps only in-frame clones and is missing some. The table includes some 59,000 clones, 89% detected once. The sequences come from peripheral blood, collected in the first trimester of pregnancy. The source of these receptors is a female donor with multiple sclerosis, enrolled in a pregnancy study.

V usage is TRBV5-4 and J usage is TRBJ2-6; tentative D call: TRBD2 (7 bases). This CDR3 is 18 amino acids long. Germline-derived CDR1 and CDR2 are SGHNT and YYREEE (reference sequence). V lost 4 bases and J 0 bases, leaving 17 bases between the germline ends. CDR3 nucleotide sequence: TGTGCCAGCAGCCCGGGGGGCACCTGGGCCTCTGGGGCCAACGTCCTGACTTTC. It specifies CASSPGGTWASGANVLTF. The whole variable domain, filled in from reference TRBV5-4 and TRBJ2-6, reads ETGVTQSPTHLIKTRGQQVTLRCSSQSGHNTVSWYQQALGQGPQFIFQYYREEENGRGNFPPRFSGLQFPNYSSELNVNALELDDSALYLCASSPGGTWASGANVLTFGAGSRLTVL.

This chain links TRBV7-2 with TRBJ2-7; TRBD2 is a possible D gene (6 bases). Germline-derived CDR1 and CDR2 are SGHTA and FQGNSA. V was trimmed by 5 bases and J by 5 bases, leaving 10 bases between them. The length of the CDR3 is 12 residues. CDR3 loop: CASSPRGDEQYF. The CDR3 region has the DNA TGTGCCAGCAGCCCCCGCGGGGACGAGCAGTACTTC.

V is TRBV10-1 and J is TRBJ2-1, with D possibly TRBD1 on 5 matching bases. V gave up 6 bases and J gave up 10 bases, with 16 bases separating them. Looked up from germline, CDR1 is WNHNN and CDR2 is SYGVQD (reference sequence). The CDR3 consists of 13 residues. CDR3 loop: CASRDSLSSEQFF. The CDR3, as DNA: TGCGCCAGCAGAGACAGCCTTTCAAGCGAGCAGTTCTTC.

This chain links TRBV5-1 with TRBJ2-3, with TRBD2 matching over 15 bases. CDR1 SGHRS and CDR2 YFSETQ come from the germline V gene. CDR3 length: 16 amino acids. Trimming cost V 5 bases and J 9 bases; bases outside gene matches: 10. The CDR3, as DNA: TGCGCCAGCAGTTCCGGGACTAGCGGGGGGTACGAAACGCAGTATTTT. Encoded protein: CASSSGTSGGYETQYF.

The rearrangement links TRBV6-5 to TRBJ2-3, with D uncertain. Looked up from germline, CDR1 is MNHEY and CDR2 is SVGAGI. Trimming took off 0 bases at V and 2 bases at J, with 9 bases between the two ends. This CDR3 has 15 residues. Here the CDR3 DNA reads TGTGCCAGCAGTTACTCGACTCCAGACACAGATACGCAGTATTTT. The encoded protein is CASSYSTPDTDTQYF.

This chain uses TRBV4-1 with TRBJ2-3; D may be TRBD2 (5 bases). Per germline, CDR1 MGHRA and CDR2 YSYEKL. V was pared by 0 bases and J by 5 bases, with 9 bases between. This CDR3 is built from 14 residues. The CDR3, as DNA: TGCGCCAGCAGCCAAGAAGTTGGGAGAGATACGCAGTATTTT. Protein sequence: CASSQEVGRDTQYF.

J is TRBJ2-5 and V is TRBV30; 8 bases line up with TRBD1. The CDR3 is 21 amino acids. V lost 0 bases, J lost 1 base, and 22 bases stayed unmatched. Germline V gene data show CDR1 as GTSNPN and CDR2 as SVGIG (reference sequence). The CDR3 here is CAWSVRRGTGRETGSQETQYF. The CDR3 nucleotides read TGTGCCTGGAGTGTACGACGTGGGACAGGCCGAGAAACTGGGTCCCAAGAGACCCAGTACTTC.

In DNA form, the CDR3 reads TGTGCCAGTAGGGGACAGGGAGCTAACTATGGCTACACCTTC. As protein: CASRGQGANYGYTF. The chain carries TRBV19 and TRBJ1-2; TRBD1 agrees at 9 bases. The V gene end was trimmed by 6 bases and the J gene end by 0 bases; junction bases not matched to a gene: 2. CDR3 length equals 14 residues. In germline, CDR1 is LNHDA, CDR2 SQIVND (reference sequence).

The CDR3 nucleotides are TGCGCCAGCAGTGAGTCCCAGGACAGGGATGATTATGAAAAACTGTTTTTT. Protein: CASSESQDRDDYEKLFF. The chain carries TRBV10-1 and TRBJ1-4, with TRBD1 matching 8 bases. The ends lost 0 bases at V and 6 bases at J; junction bases unmatched: 9. Germline V gives CDR1 WNHNN, CDR2 SYGVQD (reference sequence). This CDR3 spans 17 amino acids.

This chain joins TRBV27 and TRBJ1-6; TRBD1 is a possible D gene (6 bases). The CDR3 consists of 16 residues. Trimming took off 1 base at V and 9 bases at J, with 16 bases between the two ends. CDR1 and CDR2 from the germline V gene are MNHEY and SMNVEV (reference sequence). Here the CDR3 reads CASSLYGRGTLSPLHF. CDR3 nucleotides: TGTGCCAGCAGTTTATACGGCAGGGGAACTCTTTCACCCCTCCACTTT.

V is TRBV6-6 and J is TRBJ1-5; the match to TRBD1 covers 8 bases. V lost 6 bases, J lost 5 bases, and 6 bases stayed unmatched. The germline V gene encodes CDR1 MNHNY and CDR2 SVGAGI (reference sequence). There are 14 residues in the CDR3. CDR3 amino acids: CASRQQGGHQPQHF. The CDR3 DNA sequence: TGTGCCAGCAGGCAACAGGGGGGACATCAGCCCCAGCATTTT.

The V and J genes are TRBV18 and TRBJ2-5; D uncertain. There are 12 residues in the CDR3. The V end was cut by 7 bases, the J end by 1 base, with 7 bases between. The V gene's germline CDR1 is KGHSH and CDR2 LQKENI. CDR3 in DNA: TGTGCCAGCTTCACACCCCAAGAGACCCAGTACTTC. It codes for CASFTPQETQYF.

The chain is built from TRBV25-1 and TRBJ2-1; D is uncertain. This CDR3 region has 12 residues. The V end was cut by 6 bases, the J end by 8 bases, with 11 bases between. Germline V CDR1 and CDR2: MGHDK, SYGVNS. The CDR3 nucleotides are TGTGCCAGCAGGTTCGAGGCCCATGAGCAGTTCTTC. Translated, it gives CASRFEAHEQFF.

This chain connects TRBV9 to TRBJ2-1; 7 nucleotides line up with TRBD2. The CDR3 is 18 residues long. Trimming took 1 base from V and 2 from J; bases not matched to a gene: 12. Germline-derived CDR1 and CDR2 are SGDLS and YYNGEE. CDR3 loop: CASSVISSGSITYNEQFF. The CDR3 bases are TGTGCCAGCAGCGTAATCTCTAGCGGAAGTATTACCTACAATGAGCAGTTCTTC. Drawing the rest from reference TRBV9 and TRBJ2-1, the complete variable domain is DSGVTQTPKHLITATGQRVTLRCSPRSGDLSVYWYQQSLDQGLQFLIQYYNGEERAKGNILERFSAQQFPDLHSELNLSSLELGDSALYFCASSVISSGSITYNEQFFGPGTRLTVL.

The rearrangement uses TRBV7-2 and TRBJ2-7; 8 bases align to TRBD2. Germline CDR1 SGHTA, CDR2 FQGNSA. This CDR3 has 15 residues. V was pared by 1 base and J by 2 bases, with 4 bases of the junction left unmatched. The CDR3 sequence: CASSLDSGSTYEQYF. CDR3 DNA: TGTGCCAGCAGCTTAGACAGCGGGAGTACCTACGAGCAGTACTTC.

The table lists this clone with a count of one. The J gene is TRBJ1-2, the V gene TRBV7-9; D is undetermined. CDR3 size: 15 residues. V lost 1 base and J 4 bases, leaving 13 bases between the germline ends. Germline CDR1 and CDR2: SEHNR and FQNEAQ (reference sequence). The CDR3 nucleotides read TGTGCCAGCAGCTTAGATGTGGGCCCAGGCTATGGCTACACCTTC. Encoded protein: CASSLDVGPGYGYTF.

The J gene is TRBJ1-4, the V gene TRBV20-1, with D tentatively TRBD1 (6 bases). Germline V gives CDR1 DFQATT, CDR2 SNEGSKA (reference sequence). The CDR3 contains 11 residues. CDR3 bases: TGCACCATCCTCGAGGGGGATGGACTGTTTTTT. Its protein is CTILEGDGLFF.

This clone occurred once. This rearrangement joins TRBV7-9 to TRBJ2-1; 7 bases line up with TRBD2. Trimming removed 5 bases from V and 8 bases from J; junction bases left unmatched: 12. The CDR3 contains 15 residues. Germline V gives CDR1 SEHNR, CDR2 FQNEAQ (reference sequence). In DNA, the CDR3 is TGTGCCAGCAGCACGGGGCTAGCGGCTTCGGATGAGCAGTTCTTC. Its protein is CASSTGLAASDEQFF.

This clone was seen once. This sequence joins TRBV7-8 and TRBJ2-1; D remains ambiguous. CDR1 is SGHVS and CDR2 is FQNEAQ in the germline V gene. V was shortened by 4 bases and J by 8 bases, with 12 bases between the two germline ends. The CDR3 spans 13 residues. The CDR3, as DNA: TGTGCCAGCAGCTCCGCCATGCGAGATGAGCAGTTCTTC. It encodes CASSSAMRDEQFF.

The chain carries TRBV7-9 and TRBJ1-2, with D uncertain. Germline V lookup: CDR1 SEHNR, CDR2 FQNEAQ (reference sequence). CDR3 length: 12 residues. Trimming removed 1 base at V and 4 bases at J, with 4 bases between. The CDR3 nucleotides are TGTGCCAGCAGCTTAGAAGCCTATGGCTACACCTTC. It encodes CASSLEAYGYTF.

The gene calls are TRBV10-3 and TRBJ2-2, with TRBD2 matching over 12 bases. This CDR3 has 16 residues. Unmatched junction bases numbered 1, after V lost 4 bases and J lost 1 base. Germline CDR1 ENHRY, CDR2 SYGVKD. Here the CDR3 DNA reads TGTGCCATCAGTGTGACTAGCGGGAGGAACACCGGGGAGCTGTTTTTT. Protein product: CAISVTSGRNTGELFF.

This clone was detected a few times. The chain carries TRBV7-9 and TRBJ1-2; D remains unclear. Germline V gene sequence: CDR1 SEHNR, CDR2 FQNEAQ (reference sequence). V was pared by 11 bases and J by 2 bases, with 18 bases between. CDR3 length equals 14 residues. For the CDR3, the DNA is TGTGCCTCTCGATCGGCCGGGGAGAACTATGGCTACACCTTC. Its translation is CASRSAGENYGYTF.

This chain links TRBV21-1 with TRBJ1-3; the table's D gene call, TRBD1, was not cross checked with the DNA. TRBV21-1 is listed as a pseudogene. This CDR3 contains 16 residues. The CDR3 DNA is TGTGCCAGCAGCTTGCCCAGGCCCTTCTCTGGAAACACCATATATTTT. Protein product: CASSLPRPFSGNTIYF.

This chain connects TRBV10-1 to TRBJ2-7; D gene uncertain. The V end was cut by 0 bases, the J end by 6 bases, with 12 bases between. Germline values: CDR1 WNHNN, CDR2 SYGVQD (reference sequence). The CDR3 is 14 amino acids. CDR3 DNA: TGCGCCAGCAGTGAGTCCCCCTTCGTGAGCGAGCAGTACTTC. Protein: CASSESPFVSEQYF.

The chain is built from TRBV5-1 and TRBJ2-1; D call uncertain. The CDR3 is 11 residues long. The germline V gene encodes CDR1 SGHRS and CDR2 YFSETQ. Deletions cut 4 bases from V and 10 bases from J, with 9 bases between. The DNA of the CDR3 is TGCGCCAGCAGCATAAGACAAGAGCAGTTCTTC. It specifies CASSIRQEQFF.

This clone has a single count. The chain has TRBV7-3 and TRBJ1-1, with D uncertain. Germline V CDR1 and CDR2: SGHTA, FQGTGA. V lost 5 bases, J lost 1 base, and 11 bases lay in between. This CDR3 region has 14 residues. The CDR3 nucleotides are TGTGCCAGCAGCGCGACAAACGGGAACACTGAAGCTTTCTTT. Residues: CASSATNGNTEAFF.

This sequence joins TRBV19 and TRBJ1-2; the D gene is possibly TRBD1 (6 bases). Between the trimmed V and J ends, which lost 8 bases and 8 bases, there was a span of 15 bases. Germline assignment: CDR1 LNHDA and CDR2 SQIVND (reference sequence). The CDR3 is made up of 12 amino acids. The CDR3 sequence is CASSRGTRGYTF. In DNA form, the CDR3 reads TGTGCCAGTTCGAGGGGGACTAGAGGCTACACCTTC.

CDR3 sequence reads: CASSGTGGFGNQPQHF. The CDR3 region has the DNA TGTGCCAGCAGCGGGACAGGGGGCTTTGGCAATCAGCCCCAGCATTTT. The chain links TRBV5-6 to TRBJ1-5; the match to TRBD1 covers 12 bases. The CDR3 loop spans 16 amino acids. Per germline, CDR1 SGHDT and CDR2 YYEEEE. The ends lost 4 bases at V and 2 bases at J; junction bases unmatched: 4.

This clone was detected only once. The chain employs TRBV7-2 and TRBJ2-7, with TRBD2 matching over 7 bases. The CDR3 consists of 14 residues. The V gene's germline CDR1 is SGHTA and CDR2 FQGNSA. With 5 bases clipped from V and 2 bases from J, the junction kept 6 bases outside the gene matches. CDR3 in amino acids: CASSPMAGAYEQYF. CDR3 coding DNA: TGTGCCAGCAGCCCTATGGCGGGGGCCTACGAGCAGTACTTC.

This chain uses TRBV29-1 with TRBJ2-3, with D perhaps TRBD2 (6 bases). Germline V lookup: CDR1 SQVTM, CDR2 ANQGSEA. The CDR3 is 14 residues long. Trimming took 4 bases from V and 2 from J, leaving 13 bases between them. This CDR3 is CSVAPGLNTDTQYF. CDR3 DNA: TGCAGCGTTGCACCGGGACTGAACACAGATACGCAGTATTTT.

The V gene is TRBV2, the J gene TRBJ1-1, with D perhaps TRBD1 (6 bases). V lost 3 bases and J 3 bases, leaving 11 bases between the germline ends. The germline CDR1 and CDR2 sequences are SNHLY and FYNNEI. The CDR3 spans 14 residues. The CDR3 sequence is CASSDRGTYTEAFF. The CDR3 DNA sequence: TGTGCCAGCAGTGACAGGGGTACGTACACTGAAGCTTTCTTT. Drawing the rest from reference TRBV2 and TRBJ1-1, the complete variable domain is EPEVTQTPSHQVTQMGQEVILRCVPISNHLYFYWYRQILGQKVEFLVSFYNNEISEKSEIFDDQFSVERPDGSNFTLKIRSTKLEDSAMYFCASSDRGTYTEAFFGQGTRLTVV.

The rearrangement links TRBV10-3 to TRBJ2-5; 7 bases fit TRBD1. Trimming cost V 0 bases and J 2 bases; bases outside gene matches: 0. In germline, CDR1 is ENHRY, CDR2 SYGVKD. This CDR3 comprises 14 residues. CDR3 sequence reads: CAISESTGQETQYF. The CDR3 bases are TGTGCCATCAGTGAGTCGACAGGGCAAGAGACCCAGTACTTC.